This T cell receptor (beta chain) was profiled in a study of regulatory dendritic cells for organ transplantation. Germline assignment: CDR1 GTSNPN and CDR2 SVGIG (reference sequence). CDR3 length: 13 amino acids. The ends were cut back, 4 bases at V and 8 bases at J, with 17 bases in the middle. Turning to this clone: Its antigen is undetermined.

The protocol was immunoSEQ multiplex PCR, while the TCRdb copy is restricted to in-frame clones and leaves out a portion. Here the sample spans about 21,000 clones, 80% to 90% being singletons. Allogeneic regulatory or mature dendritic cells were co-cultured for less than 6 days with CFSE-labeled sorted T cells at 1:10. This chain uses TRBV30 with TRBJ2-5, with a tentative D call TRBD2 (5 bases). The source material was naive CD4+ T cells from blood cultured with regulatory dendritic cells. Subset in this sample: CD45RA+ naive T cells. This receptor was obtained from a human donor in good health. The CDR3 is CAWTLGASRTQYF. CDR3 in DNA: TGTGCCTGGACCCTAGGTGCTAGCCGCACCCAGTACTTC.